This T cell receptor (beta chain) was sequenced during a study of human T cells and chemical hapten exposure. This clonotype was recorded many times. The antigen is undetermined. Study results and caveats: Alopecia affected the donors, so their immune response may differ from healthy people's.

Using its own MiXCR run on the RACE reads, TCRdb lists one record per CDR3 protein. The sample records 40,000 to 45,000 distinct CDR3 sequences, about 9.8% being singletons. This sample's time point: patch test 2, 6 weeks after DPC sensitization. Treatment of the sample: therapeutic diphenylcyclopropenone sensitization with weekly scalp DPC. The sequencing used whole blood, collected in connection with sensitization to the hapten diphenylcyclopropenone (DPC). The sequence derives from a woman in her forties with alopecia areata. Some clones in this sample may be carry-over from other donors' samples.

CDR3 DNA sequence: TGTGCCAGCAGCGGGGGCGGAAATCAGCCCCAGCATTTT. It yields the protein CASSGGGNQPQHF. The chain recombines TRBV9 with TRBJ1-5, with D perhaps TRBD1 (5 bases). This CDR3 spans 13 amino acids. The germline V gene encodes CDR1 SGDLS and CDR2 YYNGEE. V lost 3 bases to trimming and J lost 4 bases, with 8 bases between them.